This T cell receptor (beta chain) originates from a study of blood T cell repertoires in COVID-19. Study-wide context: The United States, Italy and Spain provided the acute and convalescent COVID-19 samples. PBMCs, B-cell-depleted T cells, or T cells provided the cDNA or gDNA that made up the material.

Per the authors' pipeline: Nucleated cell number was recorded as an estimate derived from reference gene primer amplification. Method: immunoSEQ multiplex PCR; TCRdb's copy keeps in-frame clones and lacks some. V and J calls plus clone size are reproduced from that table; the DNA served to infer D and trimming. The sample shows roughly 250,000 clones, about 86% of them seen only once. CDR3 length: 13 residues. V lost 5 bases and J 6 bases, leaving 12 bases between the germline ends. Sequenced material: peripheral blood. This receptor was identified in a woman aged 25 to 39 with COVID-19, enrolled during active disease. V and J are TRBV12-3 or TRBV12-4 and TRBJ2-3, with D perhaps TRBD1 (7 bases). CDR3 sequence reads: CASSPPGGDTQYF. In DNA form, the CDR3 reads TGTGCCAGCAGTCCCCCAGGGGGGGATACGCAGTATTTT.